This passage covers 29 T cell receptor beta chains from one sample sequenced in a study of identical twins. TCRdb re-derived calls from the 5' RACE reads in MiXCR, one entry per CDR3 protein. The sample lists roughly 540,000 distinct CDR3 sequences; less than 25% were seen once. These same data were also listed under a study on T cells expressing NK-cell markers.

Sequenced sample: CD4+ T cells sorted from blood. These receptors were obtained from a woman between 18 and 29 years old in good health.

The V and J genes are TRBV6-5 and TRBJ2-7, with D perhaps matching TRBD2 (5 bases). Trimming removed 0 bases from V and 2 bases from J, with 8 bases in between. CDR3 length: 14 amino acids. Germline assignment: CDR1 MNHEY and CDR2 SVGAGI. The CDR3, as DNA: TGTGCCAGCAGTTACTCGCTGACTACCTACGAGCAGTACTTC. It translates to CASSYSLTTYEQYF.

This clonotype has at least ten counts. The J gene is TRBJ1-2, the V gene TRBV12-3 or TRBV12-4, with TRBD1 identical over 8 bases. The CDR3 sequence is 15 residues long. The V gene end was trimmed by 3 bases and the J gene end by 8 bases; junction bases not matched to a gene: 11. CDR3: CASSLSGGQGGGYTF. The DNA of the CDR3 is TGTGCCAGCAGTTTGTCAGGGGGCCAAGGCGGAGGCTACACCTTC.

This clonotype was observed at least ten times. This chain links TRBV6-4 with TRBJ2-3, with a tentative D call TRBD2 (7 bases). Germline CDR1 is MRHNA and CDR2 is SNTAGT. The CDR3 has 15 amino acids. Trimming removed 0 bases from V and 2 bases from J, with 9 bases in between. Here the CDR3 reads CASSDSGGATDTQYF. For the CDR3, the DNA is TGTGCCAGCAGTGACTCGGGGGGGGCCACAGATACGCAGTATTTT.

The CDR3 sequence is CATSEGRITDTQYF. The DNA of the CDR3 is TGTGCCACCAGTGAAGGCCGAATTACGGATACGCAGTATTTT. The rearrangement uses TRBV24-1 and TRBJ2-3; no clear D gene. Germline loops: CDR1 KGHDR, CDR2 SFDVKD. The CDR3 totals 14 residues. V shed 4 bases and J shed 6 bases, with 13 bases lying between them.

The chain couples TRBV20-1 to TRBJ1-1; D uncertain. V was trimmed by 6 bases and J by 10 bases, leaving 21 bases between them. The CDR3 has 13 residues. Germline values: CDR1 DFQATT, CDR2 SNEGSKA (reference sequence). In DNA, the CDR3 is TGCAGTGCCGGAGGGAATGCCCCTGTCGTAGCTTTCTTT. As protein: CSAGGNAPVVAFF.

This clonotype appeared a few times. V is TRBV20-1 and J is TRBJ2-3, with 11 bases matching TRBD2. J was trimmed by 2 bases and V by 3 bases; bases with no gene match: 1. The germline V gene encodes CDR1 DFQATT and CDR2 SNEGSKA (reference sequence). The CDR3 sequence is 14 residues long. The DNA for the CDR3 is TGCAGTGCTAGTAGCGGGAGGGTCACAGATACGCAGTATTTT. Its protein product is CSASSGRVTDTQYF.

The DNA for the CDR3 is TGTGCCAGCAGCCCCCGACAGATGAGCTCCTACGAGCAGTACTTC. As protein: CASSPRQMSSYEQYF. This chain links TRBV7-8 with TRBJ2-7; D may be TRBD1 (5 bases). CDR1 and CDR2 (germline): SGHVS, FQNEAQ. This CDR3 is built from 15 residues. Trimming took 5 bases from V and 0 from J, leaving 14 bases between them.

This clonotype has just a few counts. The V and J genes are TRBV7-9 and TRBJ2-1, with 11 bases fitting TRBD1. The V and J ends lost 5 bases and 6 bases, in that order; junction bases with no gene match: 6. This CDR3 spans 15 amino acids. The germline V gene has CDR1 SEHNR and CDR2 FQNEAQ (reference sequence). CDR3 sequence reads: CASSRTGGAGNEQFF. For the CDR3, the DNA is TGTGCCAGCAGCCGGACAGGGGGCGCGGGCAATGAGCAGTTCTTC.

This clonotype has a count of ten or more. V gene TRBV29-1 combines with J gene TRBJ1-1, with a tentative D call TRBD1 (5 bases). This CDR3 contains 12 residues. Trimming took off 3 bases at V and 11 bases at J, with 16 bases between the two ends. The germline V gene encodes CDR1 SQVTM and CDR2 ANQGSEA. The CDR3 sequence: CSVDRGADGAFF. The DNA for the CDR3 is TGCAGCGTTGATCGAGGGGCGGACGGGGCTTTCTTT.

The CDR3 here is CASSSTSPPGGAFF. CDR3 DNA: TGTGCCAGCAGCTCGACCTCCCCACCCGGGGGAGCTTTCTTT. This chain connects TRBV7-6 to TRBJ1-1, with a weak D call TRBD1 (5 bases). V lost 4 bases to trimming and J lost 10 bases, with 19 bases between them. Per the germline V gene, CDR1 is SGHVS and CDR2 is FNYEAQ. CDR3 length: 14 residues.

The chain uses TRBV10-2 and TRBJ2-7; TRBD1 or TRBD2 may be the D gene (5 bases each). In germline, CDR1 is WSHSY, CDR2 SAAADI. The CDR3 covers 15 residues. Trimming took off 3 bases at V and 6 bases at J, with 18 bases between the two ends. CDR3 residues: CASSDWGKNSREQYF. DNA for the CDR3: TGCGCCAGCAGTGACTGGGGGAAGAATTCCCGCGAGCAGTACTTC.

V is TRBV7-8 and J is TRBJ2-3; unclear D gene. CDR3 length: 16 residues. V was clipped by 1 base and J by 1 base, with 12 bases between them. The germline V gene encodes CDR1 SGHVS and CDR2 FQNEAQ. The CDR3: CASSLVLAGRTDTQYF. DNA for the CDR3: TGTGCCAGCAGCTTAGTATTGGCAGGCCGCACAGATACGCAGTATTTT.

The DNA of the CDR3 is TGCGCCAGCAGCCAAGACGCGACTAGCGGGAGGTGGTACGAGCAGTACTTC. Its translation is CASSQDATSGRWYEQYF. The chain links TRBV4-1 to TRBJ2-7; 13 nucleotides match TRBD2. Germline V gene lookup returns CDR1 MGHRA and CDR2 YSYEKL. The CDR3 loop spans 17 amino acids. V was pared by 0 bases and J by 4 bases, with 6 bases of the junction left unmatched.

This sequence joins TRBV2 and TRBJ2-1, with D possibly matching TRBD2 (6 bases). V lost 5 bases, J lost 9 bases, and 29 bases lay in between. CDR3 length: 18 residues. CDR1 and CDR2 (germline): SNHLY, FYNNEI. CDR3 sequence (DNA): TGTGCCAGCAGTTTAATGGTGGGTCTAGCGCGGACGACAAGTGAGCAGTTCTTC. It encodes CASSLMVGLARTTSEQFF.

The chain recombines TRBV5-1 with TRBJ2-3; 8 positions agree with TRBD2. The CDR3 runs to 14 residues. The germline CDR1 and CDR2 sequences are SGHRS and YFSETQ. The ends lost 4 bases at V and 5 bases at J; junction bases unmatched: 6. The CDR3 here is CASSGGTRVDTQYF. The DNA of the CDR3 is TGCGCCAGCAGCGGGGGGACTAGGGTAGATACGCAGTATTTT.

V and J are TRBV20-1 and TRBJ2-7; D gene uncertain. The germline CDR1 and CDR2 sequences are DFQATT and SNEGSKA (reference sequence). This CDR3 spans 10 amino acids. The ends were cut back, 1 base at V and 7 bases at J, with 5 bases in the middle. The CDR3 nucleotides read TGCAGTGCTAGAGGGCGGGAGCAGTACTTC. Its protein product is CSARGREQYF.

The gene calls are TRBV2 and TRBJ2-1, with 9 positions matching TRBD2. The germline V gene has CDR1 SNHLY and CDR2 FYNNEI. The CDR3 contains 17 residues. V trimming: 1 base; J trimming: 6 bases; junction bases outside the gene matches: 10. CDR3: CASSEVSRLAGFNEQFF. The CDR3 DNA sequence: TGTGCCAGCAGTGAAGTGAGCCGTCTAGCGGGGTTCAATGAGCAGTTCTTC.

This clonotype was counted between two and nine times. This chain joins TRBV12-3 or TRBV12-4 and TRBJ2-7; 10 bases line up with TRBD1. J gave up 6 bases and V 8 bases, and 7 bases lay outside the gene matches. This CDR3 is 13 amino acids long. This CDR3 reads CASRWTGGGEQYF. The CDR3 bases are TGTGCCAGCCGTTGGACAGGGGGGGGCGAGCAGTACTTC.

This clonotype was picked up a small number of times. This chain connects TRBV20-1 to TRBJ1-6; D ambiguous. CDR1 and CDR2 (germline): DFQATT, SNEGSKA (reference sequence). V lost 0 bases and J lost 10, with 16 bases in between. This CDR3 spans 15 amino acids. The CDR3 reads CSARDRQGRASPLHF. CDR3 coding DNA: TGCAGTGCTAGAGATCGTCAAGGCAGAGCCTCACCCCTCCACTTT.

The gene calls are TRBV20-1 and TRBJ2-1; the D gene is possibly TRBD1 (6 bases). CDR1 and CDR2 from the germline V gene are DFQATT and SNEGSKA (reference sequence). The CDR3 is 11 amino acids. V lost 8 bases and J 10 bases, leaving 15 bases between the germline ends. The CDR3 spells CSPSSGTEQFF. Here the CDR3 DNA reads TGCAGTCCCTCGTCCGGGACAGAGCAGTTCTTC.

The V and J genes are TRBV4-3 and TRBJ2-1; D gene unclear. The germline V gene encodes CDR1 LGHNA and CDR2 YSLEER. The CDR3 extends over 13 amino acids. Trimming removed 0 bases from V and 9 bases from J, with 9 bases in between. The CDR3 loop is CASSQEPGAEQFF. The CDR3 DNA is TGCGCCAGCAGCCAAGAACCGGGTGCTGAGCAGTTCTTC.

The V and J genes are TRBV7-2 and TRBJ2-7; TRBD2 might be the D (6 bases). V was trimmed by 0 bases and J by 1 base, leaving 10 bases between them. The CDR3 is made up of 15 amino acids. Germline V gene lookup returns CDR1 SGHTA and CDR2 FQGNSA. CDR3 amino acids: CASSLAQRVSYEQYF. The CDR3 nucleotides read TGTGCCAGCAGCTTAGCCCAGCGGGTATCCTACGAGCAGTACTTC.

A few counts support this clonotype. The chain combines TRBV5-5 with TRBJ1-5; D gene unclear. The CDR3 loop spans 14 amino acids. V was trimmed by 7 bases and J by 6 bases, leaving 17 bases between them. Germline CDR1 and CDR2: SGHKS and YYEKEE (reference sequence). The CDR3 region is CASHASHGGQPQHF. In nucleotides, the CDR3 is TGTGCCAGCCATGCCTCTCACGGCGGTCAGCCCCAGCATTTT.

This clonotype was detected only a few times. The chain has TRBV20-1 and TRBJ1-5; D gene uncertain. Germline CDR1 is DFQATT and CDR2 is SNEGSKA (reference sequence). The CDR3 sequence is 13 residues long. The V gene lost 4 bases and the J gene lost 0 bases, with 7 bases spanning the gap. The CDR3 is CSAIADSNQPQHF. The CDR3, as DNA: TGCAGTGCTATAGCCGATAGCAATCAGCCCCAGCATTTT.

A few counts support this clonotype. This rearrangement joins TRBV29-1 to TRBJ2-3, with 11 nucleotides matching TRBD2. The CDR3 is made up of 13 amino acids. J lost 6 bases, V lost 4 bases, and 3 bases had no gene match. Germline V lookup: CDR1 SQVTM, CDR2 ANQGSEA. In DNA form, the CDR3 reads TGCAGCGTTGCTAGCGGGGGGCCGGATACGCAGTATTTT. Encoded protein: CSVASGGPDTQYF.

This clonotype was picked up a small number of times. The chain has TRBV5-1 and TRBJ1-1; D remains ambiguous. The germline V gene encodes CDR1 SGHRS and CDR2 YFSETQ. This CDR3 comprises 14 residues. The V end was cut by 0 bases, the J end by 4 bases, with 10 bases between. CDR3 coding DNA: TGCGCCAGCAGCTTGGTTCGGGGAGGCACTGAAGCTTTCTTT. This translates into CASSLVRGGTEAFF.

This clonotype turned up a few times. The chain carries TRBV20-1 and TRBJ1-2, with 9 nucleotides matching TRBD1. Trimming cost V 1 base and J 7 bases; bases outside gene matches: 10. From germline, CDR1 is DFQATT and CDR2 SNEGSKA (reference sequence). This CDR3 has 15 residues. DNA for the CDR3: TGCAGTGCTAGAGTGGACAGGGGATCTTTTCGTGGCTACACCTTC. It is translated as CSARVDRGSFRGYTF.

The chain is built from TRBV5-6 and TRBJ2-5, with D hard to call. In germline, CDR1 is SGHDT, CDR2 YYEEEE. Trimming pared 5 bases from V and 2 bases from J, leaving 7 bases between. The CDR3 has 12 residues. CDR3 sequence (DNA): TGTGCCAGCAGTTGGATACAAGAGACCCAGTACTTC. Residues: CASSWIQETQYF.

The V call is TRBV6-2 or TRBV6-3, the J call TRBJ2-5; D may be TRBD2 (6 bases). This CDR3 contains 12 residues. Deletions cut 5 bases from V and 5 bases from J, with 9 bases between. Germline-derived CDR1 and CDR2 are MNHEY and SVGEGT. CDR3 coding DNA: TGTGCCAGCAGTGGGGGGTGGGAGACCCAGTACTTC. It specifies CASSGGWETQYF.